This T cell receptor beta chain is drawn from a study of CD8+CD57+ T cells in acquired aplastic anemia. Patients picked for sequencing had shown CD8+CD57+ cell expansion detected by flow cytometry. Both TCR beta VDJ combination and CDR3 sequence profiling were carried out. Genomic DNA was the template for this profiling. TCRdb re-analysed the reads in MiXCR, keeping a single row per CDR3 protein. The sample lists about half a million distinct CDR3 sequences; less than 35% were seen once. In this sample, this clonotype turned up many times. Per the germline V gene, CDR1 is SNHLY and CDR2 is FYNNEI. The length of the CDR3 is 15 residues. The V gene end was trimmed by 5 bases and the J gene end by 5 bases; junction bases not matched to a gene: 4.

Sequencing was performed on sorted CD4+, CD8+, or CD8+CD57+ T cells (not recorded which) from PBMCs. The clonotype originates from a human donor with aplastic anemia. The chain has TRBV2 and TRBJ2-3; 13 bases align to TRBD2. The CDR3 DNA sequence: TGTGCCAGCAGTCCGGGACTAGCGGGAAGAGATACGCAGTATTTT. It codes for CASSPGLAGRDTQYF.